This T cell receptor beta chain was sequenced during a study of blood T cell repertoires in COVID-19. Whole-study context: Sample material is recorded as cDNA or gDNA derived from T cells, B-cell-depleted T cells, or PBMCs.

The length of the CDR3 is 16 residues. V shed 2 bases and J shed 2 bases, with 16 bases lying between them. Germline assignment: CDR1 MNHEY and CDR2 SVGAGI. Participant age was roughly 18 to 95 years, and participants resided in fewer than 30 US areas. Donors in Cohort 3 who had recovered were those with two negative PCRs, healthcare professional clearance, or resolution of their symptoms. There are a few counts of this clone. Profiling relied on immunoSEQ multiplex PCR, and the TCRdb table lists in-frame clones only, not all of them. The sample contains 150,000 to 200,000 clones, approximately 78% of which appear only once.

The sequence came from a woman aged 45-60 years who had recovered from COVID-19. The sample comprised PBMCs or T cells enriched from blood (not recorded which). The chain recombines TRBV6-5 with TRBJ2-7, with D maybe TRBD2 (6 bases). CDR3 DNA sequence: TGTGCCAGCAGTTACCGTCCCGGGAGCAGCCCCTACGAGCAGTACTTC. Its translation is CASSYRPGSSPYEQYF.